This section outlines one TCR beta chain sequence together with its context. V was trimmed by 8 bases and J by 2 bases, leaving 27 bases between them. Germline V lookup: CDR1 DFQATT, CDR2 SNEGSKA (reference sequence). This CDR3 has 17 amino acids. The data belong to a study of CD8 T cells in Susac syndrome. The RNA input was about 0.5 to 1 ug, and it was reverse transcribed with random hexamers. Multiplex PCR with immunoSEQ amplified the TCR beta CDR3 across 54 Vbeta and 13 Jbeta. MiXCR, applied by TCRdb to the immunoSEQ multiplex PCR reads, yields one record per CDR3 protein. The sample carries about 180,000 distinct CDR3 sequences, approximately 95% recorded once. CD8+ and CD4+ T cells taken from blood had their TCR beta sequenced. TEMRA cells were enriched by FACS, and CD4+ and CD8+ T cells were negatively isolated.

This TCR derives from a human donor with multiple sclerosis. The gene calls are TRBV20-1 and TRBJ1-2; perhaps TRBD1 as D (6 bases). The sample taken for sequencing was CD8+ T cells from PBMCs. For the CDR3, the DNA is TGCAGTACAAGTTTCCCCGCCGGGGGCCAACAAAACTATGGCTACACCTTC. Amino acids: CSTSFPAGGQQNYGYTF.